Below are 2 T cell receptor beta chains sequenced from a single sample in a study of OX40 agonist ivuxolimab in advanced cancers. Assay: immunoSEQ multiplex PCR; the TCRdb copy retains only in-frame clones and omits some. The sample gives roughly 17,000 clones, about 84% of which show up once; roughly 15% is in the top ten. The material sequenced was CD4+ or CD8+ T cells sorted from blood, taken in a trial of the OX40 agonist ivuxolimab. Every receptor here comes from an adult with an advanced solid tumor such as melanoma, head and neck, liver or kidney cancer.

The chain combines TRBV15 with TRBJ2-5; D may be TRBD2 (5 bases). This CDR3 is 16 amino acids long. Trimming left V 0 bases short and J 11 bases short, with 22 bases between. CDR1 LNHNV and CDR2 YYDKDF come from the germline V gene (reference sequence). CDR3 sequence reads: CATSREGGYSLGEQYF. The CDR3 DNA reads as TGTGCCACCAGCAGAGAAGGCGGGTACAGCCTAGGAGAGCAGTACTTC.

The chain uses TRBV4-2 and TRBJ2-3, with 14 positions matching TRBD2. Germline V lookup: CDR1 LGHNA, CDR2 YNFKEQ. J lost 1 base, V lost 0 bases, and 9 bases had no gene match. This CDR3 region has 20 residues. CDR3 coding DNA: TGTGCCAGCAGCCAAGATAGGGCCGGGACTAGCGGGGGACGCACAGATACGCAGTATTTT. Protein sequence: CASSQDRAGTSGGRTDTQYF.